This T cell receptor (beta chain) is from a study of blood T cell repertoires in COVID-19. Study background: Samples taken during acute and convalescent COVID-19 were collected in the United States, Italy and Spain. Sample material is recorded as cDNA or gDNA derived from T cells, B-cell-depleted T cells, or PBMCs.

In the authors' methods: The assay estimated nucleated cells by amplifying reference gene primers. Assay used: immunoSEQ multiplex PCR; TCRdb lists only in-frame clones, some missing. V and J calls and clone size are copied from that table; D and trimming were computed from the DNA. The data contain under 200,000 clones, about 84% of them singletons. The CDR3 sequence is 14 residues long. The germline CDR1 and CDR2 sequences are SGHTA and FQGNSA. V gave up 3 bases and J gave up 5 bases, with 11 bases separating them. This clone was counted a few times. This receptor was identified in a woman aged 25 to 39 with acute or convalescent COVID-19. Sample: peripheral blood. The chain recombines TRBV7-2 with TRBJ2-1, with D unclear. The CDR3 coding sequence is TGTGCCAGCAGCTTCACGACCGGAGACAATGAGCAGTTCTTC. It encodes CASSFTTGDNEQFF.